The 5 T cell receptor beta chains in this list originate from one sample, sequenced in a study of cytomegalovirus exposure and HLA in healthy donors. Sequenced by immunoSEQ multiplex PCR; TCRdb stores in-frame clones only, minus some. In the table there are over 85,000 clones, approximately 93% of which are singletons. Sequenced sample: PBMCs. These receptors were obtained from a woman aged 30 to 39 in good health and CMV-seropositive.

V usage is TRBV29-1 and J usage is TRBJ2-1, with D maybe TRBD2 (5 bases). Germline V gives CDR1 SQVTM, CDR2 ANQGSEA. V lost 6 bases and J 5 bases, leaving 11 bases between the germline ends. CDR3 length: 12 residues. CDR3 nucleotide sequence: TGCAGCGTCGGACGACTACACAATGAGCAGTTCTTC. Translating gives CSVGRLHNEQFF.

The V gene is TRBV9, the J gene TRBJ2-2; D possibly corresponds to TRBD2 (7 bases). This CDR3 contains 18 residues. Germline CDR1 and CDR2: SGDLS and YYNGEE. Trimming took off 3 bases at V and 0 bases at J, with 18 bases between the two ends. CDR3 protein: CASSARGGVITNTGELFF. For the CDR3, the DNA is TGTGCCAGCAGCGCAAGGGGGGGAGTCATCACGAACACCGGGGAGCTGTTTTTT.

The chain has TRBV4-3 and TRBJ2-7; D perhaps matches TRBD2 (5 bases). Trimming took off 0 bases at V and 5 bases at J, with 17 bases between the two ends. The CDR3 is 16 residues long. The germline gives CDR1 LGHNA, CDR2 YSLEER. The DNA for the CDR3 is TGCGCCAGCAGCCAAGATAGGCCAGGCCTCGGGAACGAGCAGTACTTC. Its protein is CASSQDRPGLGNEQYF.

This sequence joins TRBV19 and TRBJ2-2; 11 bases are shared with TRBD2. Germline V gives CDR1 LNHDA, CDR2 SQIVND (reference sequence). There are 17 residues in the CDR3. V dropped 4 bases and J dropped 4; count of bases not matched to a gene: 8. DNA of the CDR3: TGTGCCAGTAGTAAGCAGATAGCGGGAGGGCCCACCGGGGAGCTGTTTTTT. This gives the protein CASSKQIAGGPTGELFF.

This clone was seen only once. The chain has TRBV27 and TRBJ2-7, with D maybe TRBD1 (6 bases). The CDR3 totals 13 residues. Germline V CDR1 and CDR2: MNHEY, SMNVEV (reference sequence). Trimming removed 8 bases at V and 3 bases at J, with 14 bases between. The CDR3 reads CASARQGLYEQYF. As DNA, the CDR3 is TGTGCCAGCGCGCGGCAGGGGCTCTACGAGCAGTACTTC.